This T cell receptor (beta chain) was captured in a study of blood T cell repertoires in COVID-19. Study in general: Both acute and convalescent COVID-19 samples were obtained from the United States, Italy and Spain.

Profiling relied on immunoSEQ multiplex PCR, and the TCRdb table lists in-frame clones only, not all of them. The sample yields 300,000 to 400,000 clones, 87% seen once. This CDR3 has 13 residues. Unmatched junction bases numbered 9, after V lost 7 bases and J lost 8 bases. From germline, CDR1 is SQVTM and CDR2 ANQGSEA. This clone was recorded once. The chain carries TRBV29-1 and TRBJ1-4, with 8 bases that match TRBD1. This TCR derives from a woman aged 60-75 years with COVID-19, enrolled during active disease. The sample taken for sequencing was peripheral blood. In DNA, the CDR3 is TGCAGCGCCCGCCGGGACAGGAACGAAAAACTGTTTTTT. This codes for CSARRDRNEKLFF.